The following is a T cell receptor beta chain sequence with its context. Its cognate antigen is unknown. This specimen comes from a study of Ad26.COV2.S vaccination and SARS-CoV-2 variants. Study at large: Ad26.COV2.S was injected intramuscularly once or twice, 56 days apart. Findings and limits, study-wide: Vaccinees reportedly had broad spike-specific CD8+ and CD4+ T cell responses. Spike-specific TCR breadth was greater after Ad26.COV2.S than placebo. Placebo and vaccine recipients had non-spike TCR breadth that was similar.

Profiling relied on immunoSEQ multiplex PCR, and the TCRdb table lists in-frame clones only, not all of them. The table shows 200,000 to 300,000 clones, with 70% to 90% occurring only once. Noted treatment: about 20 received Ad26.COV2.S at low or high dose, single or two shots; about five received placebo; per-sample allocation not given. Sampling took place 63 days after the first vaccine or placebo injection. V was shortened by 0 bases and J by 2 bases, with 6 bases between the two germline ends. The CDR3 sequence is 13 residues long. Germline V gives CDR1 SGHDT, CDR2 YYEEEE. V is TRBV5-6 and J is TRBJ2-7; D gene unclear. The clonotype comes from a person between 18 and 65 years old who received the Ad26.COV2.S COVID-19 vaccine or a placebo. This sample comprised peripheral blood, obtained in a trial of Ad26.COV2.S vaccine versus placebo. The CDR3 nucleotides are TGTGCCAGCAGCTTGGGCAGAACCTACGAGCAGTACGTC. Translation: CASSLGRTYEQYV.